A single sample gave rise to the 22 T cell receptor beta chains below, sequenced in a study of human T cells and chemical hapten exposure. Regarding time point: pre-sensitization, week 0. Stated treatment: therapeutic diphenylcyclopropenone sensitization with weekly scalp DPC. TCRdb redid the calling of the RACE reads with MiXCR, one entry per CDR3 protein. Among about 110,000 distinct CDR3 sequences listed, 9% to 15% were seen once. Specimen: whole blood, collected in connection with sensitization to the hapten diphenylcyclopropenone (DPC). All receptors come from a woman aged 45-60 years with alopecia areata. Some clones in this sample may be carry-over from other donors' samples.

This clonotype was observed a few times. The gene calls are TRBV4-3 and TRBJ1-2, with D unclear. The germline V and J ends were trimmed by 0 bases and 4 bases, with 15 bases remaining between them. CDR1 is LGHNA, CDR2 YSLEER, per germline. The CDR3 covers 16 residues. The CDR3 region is CASSQDTSIEGYGYTF. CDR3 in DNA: TGCGCCAGCAGCCAAGATACCTCTATCGAGGGCTATGGCTACACCTTC.

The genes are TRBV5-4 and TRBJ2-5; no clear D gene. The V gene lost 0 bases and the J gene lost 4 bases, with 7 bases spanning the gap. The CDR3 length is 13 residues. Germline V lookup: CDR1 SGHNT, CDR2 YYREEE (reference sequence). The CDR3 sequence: CASSLAGLETQYF. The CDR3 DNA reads TGTGCCAGCAGCTTGGCCGGTCTAGAGACCCAGTACTTC. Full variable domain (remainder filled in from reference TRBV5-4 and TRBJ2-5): ETGVTQSPTHLIKTRGQQVTLRCSSQSGHNTVSWYQQALGQGPQFIFQYYREEENGRGNFPPRFSGLQFPNYSSELNVNALELDDSALYLCASSLAGLETQYFGPGTRLLVL.

CDR3 protein: CASSQLGQGAYEQYF. The DNA of the CDR3 is TGCGCCAGCAGCCAGCTTGGACAGGGGGCCTACGAGCAGTACTTC. The rearrangement uses TRBV4-1 and TRBJ2-7; the match to TRBD1 covers 10 bases. The length of the CDR3 is 15 residues. The ends lost 3 bases at V and 2 bases at J; junction bases unmatched: 4. Germline values: CDR1 MGHRA, CDR2 YSYEKL.

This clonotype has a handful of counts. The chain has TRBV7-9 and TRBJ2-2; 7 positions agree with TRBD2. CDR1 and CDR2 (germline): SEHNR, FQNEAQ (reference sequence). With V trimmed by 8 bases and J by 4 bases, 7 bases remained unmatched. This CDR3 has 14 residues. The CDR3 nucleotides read TGTGCCAGCCATAGCGGGTCTCTCACCGGGGAGCTGTTTTTT. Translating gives CASHSGSLTGELFF.

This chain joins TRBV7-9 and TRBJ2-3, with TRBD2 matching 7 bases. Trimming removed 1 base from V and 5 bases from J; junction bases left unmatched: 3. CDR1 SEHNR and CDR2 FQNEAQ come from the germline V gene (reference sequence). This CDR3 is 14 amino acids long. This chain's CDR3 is CASSLGLAIDTQYF. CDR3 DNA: TGTGCCAGCAGCTTAGGACTAGCCATAGATACGCAGTATTTT.

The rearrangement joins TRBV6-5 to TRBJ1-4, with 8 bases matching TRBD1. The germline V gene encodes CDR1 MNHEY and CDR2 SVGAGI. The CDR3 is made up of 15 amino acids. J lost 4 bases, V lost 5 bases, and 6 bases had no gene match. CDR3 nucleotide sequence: TGTGCCAGCAGTGACAGGGGCTTTGGTAATGAAAAACTGTTTTTT. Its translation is CASSDRGFGNEKLFF.

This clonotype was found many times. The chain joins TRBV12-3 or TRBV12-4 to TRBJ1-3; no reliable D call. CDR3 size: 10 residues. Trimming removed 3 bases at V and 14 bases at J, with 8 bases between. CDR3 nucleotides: TGTGCCAGCAGTTTTGTGTCGTTATATTTT. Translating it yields CASSFVSLYF.

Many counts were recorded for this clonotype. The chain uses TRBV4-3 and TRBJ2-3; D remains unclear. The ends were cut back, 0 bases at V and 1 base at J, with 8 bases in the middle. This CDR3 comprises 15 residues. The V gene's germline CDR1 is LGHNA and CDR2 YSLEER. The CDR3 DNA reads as TGCGCCAGCAGCCAAGAGGCGCATCGCACAGATACGCAGTATTTT. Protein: CASSQEAHRTDTQYF.

The CDR3 here is CASRPSQGNQPQHF. The CDR3 DNA is TGTGCCAGCCGTCCCTCCCAGGGCAATCAGCCCCAGCATTTT. The rearrangement joins TRBV6-1 to TRBJ1-5; D ambiguous. V was clipped by 8 bases and J by 2 bases, with 13 bases between them. Germline lookup yields CDR1 MNHNS and CDR2 SASEGT. This CDR3 region has 14 residues.

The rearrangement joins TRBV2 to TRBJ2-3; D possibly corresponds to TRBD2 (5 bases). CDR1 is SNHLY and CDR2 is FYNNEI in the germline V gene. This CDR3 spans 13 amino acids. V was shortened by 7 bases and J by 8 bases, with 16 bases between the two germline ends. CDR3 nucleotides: TGTGCCAGCATCAGGACGGACTCCCTTACGCAGTATTTT. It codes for CASIRTDSLTQYF.

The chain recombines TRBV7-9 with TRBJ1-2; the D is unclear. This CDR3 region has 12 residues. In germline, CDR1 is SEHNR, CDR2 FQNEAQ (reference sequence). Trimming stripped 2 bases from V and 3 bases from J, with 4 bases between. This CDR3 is CASSLSYYGYTF. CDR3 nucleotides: TGTGCCAGCAGCTTAAGTTACTATGGCTACACCTTC.

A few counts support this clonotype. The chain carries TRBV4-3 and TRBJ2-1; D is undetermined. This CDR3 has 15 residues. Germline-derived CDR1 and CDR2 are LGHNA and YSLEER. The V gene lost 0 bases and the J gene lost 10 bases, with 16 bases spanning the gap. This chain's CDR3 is CASSQEQDLGLEQFF. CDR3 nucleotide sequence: TGCGCCAGCAGCCAAGAGCAGGACCTTGGGCTCGAGCAGTTCTTC.

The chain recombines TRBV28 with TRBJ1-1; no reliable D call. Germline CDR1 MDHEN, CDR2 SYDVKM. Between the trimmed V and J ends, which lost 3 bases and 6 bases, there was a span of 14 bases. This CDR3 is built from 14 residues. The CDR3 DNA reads TGTGCCAGCAGTTTGGCGGAACGACTGGCTGAAGCTTTCTTT. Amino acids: CASSLAERLAEAFF.

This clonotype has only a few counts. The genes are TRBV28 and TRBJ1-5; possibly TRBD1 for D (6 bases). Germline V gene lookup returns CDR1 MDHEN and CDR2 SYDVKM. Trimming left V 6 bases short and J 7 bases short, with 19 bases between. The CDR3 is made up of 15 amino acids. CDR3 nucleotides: TGTGCCAGCAGCTCGCCGGGAGGGGGTCAGCAGCCCCAGCATTTT. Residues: CASSSPGGGQQPQHF.

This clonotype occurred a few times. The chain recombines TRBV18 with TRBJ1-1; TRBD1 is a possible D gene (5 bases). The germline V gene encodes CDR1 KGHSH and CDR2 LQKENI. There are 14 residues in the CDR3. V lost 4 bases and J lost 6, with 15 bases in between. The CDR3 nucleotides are TGTGCCAGCTCACAGGGGAATCTTAGTCCTGAAGCTTTCTTT. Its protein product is CASSQGNLSPEAFF.

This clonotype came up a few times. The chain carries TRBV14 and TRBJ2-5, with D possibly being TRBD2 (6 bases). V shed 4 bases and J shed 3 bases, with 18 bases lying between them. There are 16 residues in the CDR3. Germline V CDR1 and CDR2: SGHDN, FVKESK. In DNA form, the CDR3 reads TGTGCCAGCAGCCCACGTGGCAAGCTAGCGAAAGAGACCCAGTACTTC. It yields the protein CASSPRGKLAKETQYF.

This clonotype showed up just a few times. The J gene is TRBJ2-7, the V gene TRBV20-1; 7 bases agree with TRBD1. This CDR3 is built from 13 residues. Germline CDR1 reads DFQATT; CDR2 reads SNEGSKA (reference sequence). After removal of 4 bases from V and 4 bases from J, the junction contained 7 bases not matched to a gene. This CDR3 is CSAIPTGEYEQYF. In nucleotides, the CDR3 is TGCAGTGCTATTCCCACAGGGGAGTACGAGCAGTACTTC.

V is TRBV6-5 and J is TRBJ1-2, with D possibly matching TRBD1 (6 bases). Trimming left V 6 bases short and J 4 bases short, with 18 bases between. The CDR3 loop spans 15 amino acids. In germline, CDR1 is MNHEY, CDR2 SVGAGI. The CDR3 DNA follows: TGTGCCAGCAGCCGAACAGGGATCTCGACCTATGGCTACACCTTC. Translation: CASSRTGISTYGYTF.

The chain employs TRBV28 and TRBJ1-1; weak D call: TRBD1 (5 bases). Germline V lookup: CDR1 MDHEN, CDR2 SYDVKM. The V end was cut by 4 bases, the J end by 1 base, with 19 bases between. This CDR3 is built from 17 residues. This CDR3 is CASSSGANWLGNTEAFF. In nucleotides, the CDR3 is TGTGCCAGCAGTTCTGGGGCCAACTGGCTGGGGAACACTGAAGCTTTCTTT. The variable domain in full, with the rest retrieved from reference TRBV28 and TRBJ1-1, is DVKVTQSSRYLVKRTGEKVFLECVQDMDHENMFWYRQDPGLGLRLIYFSYDVKMKEKGDIPEGYSVSREKKERFSLILESASTNQTSMYLCASSSGANWLGNTEAFFGQGTRLTVV.

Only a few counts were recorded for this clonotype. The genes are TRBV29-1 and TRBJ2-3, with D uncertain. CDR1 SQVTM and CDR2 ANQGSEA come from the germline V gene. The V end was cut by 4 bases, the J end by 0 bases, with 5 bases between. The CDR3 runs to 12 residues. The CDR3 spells CSVGASTDTQYF. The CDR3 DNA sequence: TGCAGCGTTGGGGCGAGCACAGATACGCAGTATTTT.

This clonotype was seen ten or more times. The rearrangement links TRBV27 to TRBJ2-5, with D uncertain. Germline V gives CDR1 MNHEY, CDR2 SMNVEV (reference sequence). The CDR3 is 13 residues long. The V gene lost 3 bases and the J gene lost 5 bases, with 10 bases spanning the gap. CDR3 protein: CASSFGLGETQYF. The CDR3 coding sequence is TGTGCCAGCAGTTTTGGGTTAGGGGAGACCCAGTACTTC.

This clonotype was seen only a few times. The CDR3 bases are TGTGCCAGCTCCTCCATGCCCTACGAGCAGTACTTC. This sequence encodes CASSSMPYEQYF. This sequence joins TRBV18 and TRBJ2-7; unclear D gene. Germline CDR1 is KGHSH and CDR2 is LQKENI. Trimming stripped 6 bases from V and 2 bases from J, with 8 bases between. This CDR3 has 12 residues. The whole variable domain, filled in from reference TRBV18 and TRBJ2-7, reads NAGVMQNPRHLVRRRGQEARLRCSPMKGHSHVYWYRQLPEEGLKFMVYLQKENIIDESGMPKERFSAEFPKEGPSILRIQQVVRGDSAAYFCASSSMPYEQYFGPGTRLTVT.